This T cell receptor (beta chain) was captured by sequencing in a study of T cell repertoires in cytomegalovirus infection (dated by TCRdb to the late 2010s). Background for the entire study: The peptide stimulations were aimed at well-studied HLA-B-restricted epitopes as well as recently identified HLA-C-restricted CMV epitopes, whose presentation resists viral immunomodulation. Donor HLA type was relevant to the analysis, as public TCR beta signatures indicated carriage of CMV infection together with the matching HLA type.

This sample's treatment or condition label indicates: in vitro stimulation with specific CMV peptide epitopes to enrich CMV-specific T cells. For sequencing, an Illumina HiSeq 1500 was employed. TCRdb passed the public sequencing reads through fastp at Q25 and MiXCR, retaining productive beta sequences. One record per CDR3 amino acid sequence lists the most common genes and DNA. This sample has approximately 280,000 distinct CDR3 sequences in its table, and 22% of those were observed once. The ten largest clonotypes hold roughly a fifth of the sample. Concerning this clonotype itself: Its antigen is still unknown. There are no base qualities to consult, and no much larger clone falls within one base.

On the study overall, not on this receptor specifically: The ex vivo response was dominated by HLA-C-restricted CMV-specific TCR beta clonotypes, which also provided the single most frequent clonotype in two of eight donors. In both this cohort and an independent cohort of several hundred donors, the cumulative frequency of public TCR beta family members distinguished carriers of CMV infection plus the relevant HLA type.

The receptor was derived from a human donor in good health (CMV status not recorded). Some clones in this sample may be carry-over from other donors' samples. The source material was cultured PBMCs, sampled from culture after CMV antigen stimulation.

The sequenced DNA is TGTGCCAGCAGCCCGGCAGGGGGTTTTTCTAACTATGGCTACACCTTC. Translation gives CASSPAGGFSNYGYTF. Here the chain combines TRBV7-8 and TRBJ1-2; the central 7 bases match TRBD1. Trimming removed 5 bases from V and 0 bases from J; the gene matches leave 9 bases unexplained. The CDR3 starts with the cysteine, ends with the phenylalanine, and has 16 residues. Of the read, only the CDR3 DNA is kept; its 48 bases are in frame from base 1. CDR1 SGHVS and CDR2 FQNEAQ were looked up in the germline V gene.